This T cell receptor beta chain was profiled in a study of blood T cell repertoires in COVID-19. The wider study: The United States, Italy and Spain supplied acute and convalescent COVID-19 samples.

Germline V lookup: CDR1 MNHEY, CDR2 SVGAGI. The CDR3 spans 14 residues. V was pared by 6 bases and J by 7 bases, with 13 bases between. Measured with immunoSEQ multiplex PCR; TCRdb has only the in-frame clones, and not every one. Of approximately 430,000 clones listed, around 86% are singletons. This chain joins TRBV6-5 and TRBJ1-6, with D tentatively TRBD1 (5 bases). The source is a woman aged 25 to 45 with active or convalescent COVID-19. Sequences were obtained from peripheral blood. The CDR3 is CASSLREKNSPLHF. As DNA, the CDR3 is TGTGCCAGCAGCCTCAGGGAAAAAAATTCACCCCTCCACTTT.